The rows below give T cell receptor beta chains drawn from one sample of a study of control samples from healthy donors and cancer patients. Clones were sequenced by immunoSEQ multiplex PCR, and TCRdb holds only the in-frame ones, with some missing. This table has approximately 110,000 clones, about nine tenths appearing once. Sample: blood. These receptors were obtained from a human donor in good health. The donor label of this sample is uncertain. Both conserved end residues are part of each CDR3. A D gene is named only where the DNA matches it firmly. Expanded clones get a size class; other rows say once, few or many, or leave the size out.

v_call	cdr3_length	d_call	j_call	clone_size	cdr3_aa
TRBV19	13	TRBD1	TRBJ2-1	.	CASGQGDVDEQFF
TRBV19	14	.	TRBJ2-7	.	CASSIGFSPYEQYF
TRBV11-2	16	.	TRBJ1-4	.	CASSLGATTTNEKLFF
TRBV29-1	14	.	TRBJ2-7	.	CSVGGVFGAYEQYF
TRBV28	15	TRBD1	TRBJ1-6	.	CASSYSGGYNSPLHF
TRBV4-1	15	.	TRBJ1-3	.	CASSQVSGSGNTIYF
TRBV7-2	14	TRBD1	TRBJ1-2	.	CASSPTMTGDGYTF
TRBV24-1	17	.	TRBJ1-3	.	CATRNVRLGSSGNTIYF
TRBV24-1	17	.	TRBJ1-2	.	CATSDAKSADLGYGYTF
TRBV5-1	20	TRBD2	TRBJ2-1	.	CASSLAAAVQRGSSYNEQFF
TRBV6-5	14	.	TRBJ1-2	.	CASSSPGTTNGYTF
TRBV6-1	18	.	TRBJ1-5	.	CASSEVWTVAGGNQPQHF
TRBV7-2	14	.	TRBJ2-5	.	CASSMPGRPETQYF
TRBV5-4	13	TRBD1	TRBJ1-6	.	CASNRDRDSPLHF
TRBV10-1	13	.	TRBJ1-2	.	CASSESRWYGYTF
TRBV5-1	16	TRBD1	TRBJ2-2	.	CASSLANRGTSGELFF
TRBV6-5	15	.	TRBJ1-1	once	CASQRVGAMNTEAFF
TRBV5-1	14	.	TRBJ2-3	.	CASSLTGAADTQYF
TRBV10-3	12	.	TRBJ2-2	.	CAISTNTGELFF
TRBV9	18	.	TRBJ1-2	once	CASSGLGEKRDAGYGYTF
TRBV27	16	.	TRBJ2-5	once	CASSLSGGWGRETQYF
TRBV14	14	.	TRBJ2-1	.	CASSQNRFYNEQFF
TRBV4-2	18	TRBD1	TRBJ2-6	many	CASSQAGQGASGANVLTF
TRBV19	13	.	TRBJ1-1	.	CASTRDTITEAFF
TRBV19	16	TRBD1	TRBJ1-3	once	CASSPGQAYSGNTIYF